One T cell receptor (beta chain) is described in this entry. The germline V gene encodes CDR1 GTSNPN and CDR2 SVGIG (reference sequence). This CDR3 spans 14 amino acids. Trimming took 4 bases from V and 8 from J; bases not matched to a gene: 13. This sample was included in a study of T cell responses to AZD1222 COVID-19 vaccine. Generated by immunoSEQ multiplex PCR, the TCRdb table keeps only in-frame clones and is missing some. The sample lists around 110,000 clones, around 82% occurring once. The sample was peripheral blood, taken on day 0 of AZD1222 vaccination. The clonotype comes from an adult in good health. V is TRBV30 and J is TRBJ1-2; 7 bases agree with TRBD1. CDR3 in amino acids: CAWKRQSQGGGYTF. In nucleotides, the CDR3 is TGTGCCTGGAAGCGACAGTCCCAGGGGGGCGGCTACACCTTC. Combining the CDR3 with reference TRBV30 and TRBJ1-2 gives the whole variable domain SQTIHQWPATLVQPVGSPLSLECTVEGTSNPNLYWYRQAAGRGLQLLFYSVGIGQISSEVPQNLSASRPQDRQFILSSKKLLLSDSGFYLCAWKRQSQGGGYTFGSGTRLTVV.